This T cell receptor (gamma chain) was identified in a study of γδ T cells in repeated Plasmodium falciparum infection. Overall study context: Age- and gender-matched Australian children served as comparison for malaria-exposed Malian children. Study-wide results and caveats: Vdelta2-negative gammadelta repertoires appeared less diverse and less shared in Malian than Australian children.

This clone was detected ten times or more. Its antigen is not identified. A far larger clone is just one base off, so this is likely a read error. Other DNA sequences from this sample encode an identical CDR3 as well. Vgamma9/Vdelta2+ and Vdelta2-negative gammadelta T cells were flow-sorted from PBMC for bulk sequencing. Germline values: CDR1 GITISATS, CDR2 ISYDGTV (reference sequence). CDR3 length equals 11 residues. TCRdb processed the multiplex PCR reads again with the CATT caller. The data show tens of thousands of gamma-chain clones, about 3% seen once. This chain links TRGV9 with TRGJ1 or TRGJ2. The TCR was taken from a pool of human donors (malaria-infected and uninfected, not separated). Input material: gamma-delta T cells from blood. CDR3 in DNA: TGTGCCTTGTGGGAGGCTTGTAAGAAGCTCTTT. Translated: CALWEACKKLF.